This entry features one T cell receptor beta chain sequence. It has no known antigen specificity. Base-call qualities are not available, and no considerably larger clone is one nucleotide away. The immunoSEQ Assay, a bias-controlled multiplex PCR, was used to amplify TCRbeta CDR3 regions from genomic DNA. As for the original processing: Within the assay, amplification of reference gene primers was used to estimate how many nucleated cells each sample contained. To quantify the absolute abundance of each unique TCRbeta CDR3 rearrangement, sequence reads were collapsed and filtered. For each sample, productive Simpson clonality was calculated by taking the square root of Simpson's diversity index across productive rearrangements. TCRdb retrieved this table from immuneACCESS and kept in-frame rearrangements only. Not all clones are present; in checked studies, unresolved V genes account for under half, and no reason is known for the remainder. The V and J calls and the clone size are those of that table, but D and trimming were determined from the DNA. The sample yields fewer than 250,000 clones; 88% were counted once. Approximately 4% of the sample is held by the ten biggest clonotypes.

Reading from cysteine to phenylalanine, the CDR3 counts 14 amino acids. The only DNA kept is the CDR3, 42 bases in frame from the first base. V was cut back by 7 bases and J by 5 bases, leaving a gap of 14 bases between them. From a lookup of the germline V gene, CDR1 and CDR2 are MDHEN and SYDVKM. The sample is drawn from a study of blood T cell repertoires in COVID-19 (dated by TCRdb to about 2020). For context, the study as a whole: Samples from collaborators originated in the United States, Italy and Spain and spanned both the acute and convalescent phases of COVID-19. The material from the prospective study consisted of cDNA or gDNA derived from T cells, B-cell-depleted T cells, or PBMCs. The dataset comprised deeply sampled blood TCRbeta repertoires from subjects exposed to, actively infected with, or recovered from COVID-19. The repertoires were made available in a free public database intended to serve as a resource for research on the immune response to SARS-CoV-2. Samples came from the ongoing ImmuneRACE study (first 160 participants) plus 1,254 subjects from 6 global collaborators. The sample metadata nearly always contained a de-identified subject ID, COVID-19 status, age in years and sex. Where available, HLA class I and class II types were taken from metadata supplied by the sample provider and were not determined by assay-based typing. Overall results and qualifications from the work: The quantity of clinical and demographic metadata differed by source and by participant and was supplied without curation.

Collaborating institutions collected whole blood in K2EDTA tubes following their own protocols. For TCRbeta analysis, collaborators shipped samples in one of three forms: frozen whole blood, isolated PBMCs, or DNA extracted from either of those sample types. The sequenced material came from peripheral blood. The chain joins TRBV28 to TRBJ1-4; the D gene identity is not certain. The receptor was derived from a human donor in a cohort sampled during active COVID-19. The CDR3 region reads CASNAEGRNEKLFF. The DNA sequence is TGTGCCAGCAATGCGGAGGGCAGGAATGAAAAACTGTTTTTT.